This is a list of T cell receptor beta chains from one sample in a study of cytotoxic CD8 clonotypes in ibrutinib-treated CLL. Profiled with immunoSEQ multiplex PCR; TCRdb holds only in-frame clones, not every one. This sample yields approximately 91,000 clones, of which roughly 80% are seen a single time; nearly 5% belongs to the top ten. The sequences come from PBMCs, collected after 12 months of ibrutinib treatment. Source of these receptors: a human donor with chronic lymphocytic leukemia. The CDR3 runs from the conserved cysteine through the conserved F or W. D genes are given only for firm matches.

d_gene	j_gene	v_gene	CDR3nt	CDR3aa
.	TRBJ1-3	TRBV4-2	TGTGCCAGCAGCCATAGGCCCGACGGGTCTGGAAACACCATATATTTT	CASSHRPDGSGNTIYF
.	TRBJ2-1	TRBV18	TGTGCCAGCTCCCCCCTCGCGGGGACCTACAATGAGCAGTTCTTC	CASSPLAGTYNEQFF
.	TRBJ2-7	TRBV28	TGTGCCAGCACGGGGACCCGTCACGAGCAGTACTTC	CASTGTRHEQYF
.	TRBJ2-5	TRBV7-9	TGTGCCAGCAGCCCCGGTCGGGGGGCACAAGAGACCCAGTACTTC	CASSPGRGAQETQYF
TRBD2	TRBJ2-3	TRBV6-5	TGTGCCAGCAGCCCCACCGGGACTAGAGGGGCTACGCAGTATTTT	CASSPTGTRGATQYF
TRBD1	TRBJ1-3	TRBV4-3	TGCGCCAGCAGCCAAGCTCCGACAGGGCAAAAAGGAAACACCATATATTTT	CASSQAPTGQKGNTIYF
.	TRBJ1-2	TRBV27	TGTGCCAGCAGTCCCCCCAGGACGGCGGCCGGTGGCTACACCTTC	CASSPPRTAAGGYTF
.	TRBJ2-3	TRBV5-1	TGCGCCAGCAGCCCCTGGGGTAGCGGACCCACAGATACGCAGTATTTT	CASSPWGSGPTDTQYF
.	TRBJ2-2	TRBV28	TGTGCCAGCAGTTCGGGCCCCCCCTGGGCAGGGGACACCGGGGAGCTGTTTTTT	CASSSGPPWAGDTGELFF
.	TRBJ2-3	TRBV20-1	TGCAGTGCTCCCCGGACAGATACGCAGTATTTT	CSAPRTDTQYF
.	TRBJ2-3	TRBV4-3	TGCGCCAGCAGCCAAGAGGTCATGGGGGATACGCAGTATTTT	CASSQEVMGDTQYF
.	TRBJ2-3	TRBV7-9	TGTGCCAGCAGCTTAGGGGGGAGAGACACAGATACGCAGTATTTT	CASSLGGRDTDTQYF
.	TRBJ1-5	TRBV2	TGTGCCAGCAGTGAAGTGGGGCCGGGTCAGCCCCAGCATTTT	CASSEVGPGQPQHF
TRBD1	TRBJ1-1	TRBV5-1	TGCGCCAGCAGCGCCCAGGGGGCTTGGGGTGGGACTGAAGCTTTCTTT	CASSAQGAWGGTEAFF
.	TRBJ2-1	TRBV19	TGTGCCAGTAGTCCCGCGGGACCGCCAAATGAGCAGTTCTTC	CASSPAGPPNEQFF